Following are 17 T cell receptor beta chains from one sample sequenced in a study of T cells expressing NK-cell markers (dated by TCRdb to about 2020). Preparation of the library involved 5' RACE. The listed sequencing device is Illumina HiSeq 2000. TCRdb reprocessed the reads into one record per CDR3 protein sequence, lacking DNA. The sample table holds 300,000 to 450,000 distinct CDR3 sequences. The ten largest clones add up to roughly 5.4% of the sample. The sequencing input was blood T cells: a sorted CD56 or NKG2C T cell subset, CD4+ or CD8+ T cells, or bulk PBMC T cells (not recorded which). Source of these receptors: a man aged 18 to 70 in good health.

This chain joins TRBV5-6 and TRBJ2-5; there is no DNA to check the TCRdb D call of TRBD1. This CDR3 region has 14 residues. The germline V gene encodes CDR1 SGHDT and CDR2 YYEEEE. The CDR3 is CASSPVWGKETQYF. Full variable domain (rest looked up from reference TRBV5-6 and TRBJ2-5): DAGVTQSPTHLIKTRGQQVTLRCSPKSGHDTVSWYQQALGQGPQFIFQYYEEEERQRGNFPDRFSGHQFPNYSSELNVNALLLGDSALYLCASSPVWGKETQYFGPGTRLLVL.

This rearrangement joins TRBV15 to TRBJ2-5; TCRdb's D gene call, TRBD1, goes unchecked for lack of DNA. This CDR3 is built from 17 residues. CDR1 is LNHNV, CDR2 YYDKDF, per germline (reference sequence). CDR3 region: CATSRAANRGGRETQYF. Complete variable domain (other parts from reference TRBV15 and TRBJ2-5): DAMVIQNPRYQVTQFGKPVTLSCSQTLNHNVMYWYQQKSSQAPKLLFHYYDKDFNNEADTPDNFQSRRPNTSFCFLDIRSPGLGDTAMYLCATSRAANRGGRETQYFGPGTRLLVL.

The chain employs TRBV20-1 and TRBJ2-4; there is no DNA to check the TCRdb D call of TRBD1. The CDR3 length is 15 residues. Germline-derived CDR1 and CDR2 are DFQATT and SNEGSKA (reference sequence). CDR3 region: CSASSGRVPKNIQYF.

The gene calls are TRBV21-1 and TRBJ2-7; the TCRdb call, TRBD1, lacks DNA for checking. TRBV21-1 is designated a pseudogene. This CDR3 spans 18 amino acids. The CDR3 sequence: CASSKAGKPQGSSYEQYF.

The chain combines TRBV7-3 with TRBJ2-5. Germline CDR1 reads SGHTA; CDR2 reads FQGTGA. The CDR3 runs to 13 residues. CDR3 amino acids: CASSQSPRETQYF.

The chain employs TRBV12-3 or TRBV12-4 and TRBJ2-7; TCRdb outputs TRBD2, but without DNA this stays unchecked. This CDR3 has 17 residues. CDR3 in amino acids: CASSDELGLGGTYEQYF.

The gene calls are TRBV2 and TRBJ2-4; checking the TCRdb D call of TRBD1 is not possible without DNA. CDR1 is SNHLY, CDR2 FYNNEI, per germline. The CDR3 covers 15 residues. CDR3 loop: CASSGTGGIKNIQYF. The whole variable domain, filled in from reference TRBV2 and TRBJ2-4, reads EPEVTQTPSHQVTQMGQEVILRCVPISNHLYFYWYRQILGQKVEFLVSFYNNEISEKSEIFDDQFSVERPDGSNFTLKIRSTKLEDSAMYFCASSGTGGIKNIQYFGAGTRLSVL.

The chain's CDR3 is CASSGDRRNYEQYF. The chain recombines TRBV6-1 with TRBJ2-7. In germline, CDR1 is MNHNS, CDR2 SASEGT. The CDR3 totals 14 residues.

The rearrangement joins TRBV7-2 to TRBJ2-3. The V gene's germline CDR1 is SGHTA and CDR2 FQGNSA. The CDR3 consists of 15 residues. The CDR3 region is CASSLAGMLTDTQYF.

The rearrangement uses TRBV6-2 or TRBV6-3 and TRBJ2-7; TCRdb's D call, TRBD2, is unchecked because there is no DNA. Germline V gene lookup returns CDR1 MNHEY and CDR2 SVGEGT. The CDR3 totals 16 residues. CDR3 region: CASAPTGLATAYEQYF.

The chain recombines TRBV28 with TRBJ2-2; TCRdb designates TRBD2, a call that cannot be tested without DNA. The CDR3 contains 15 residues. CDR1 is MDHEN and CDR2 is SYDVKM in the germline V gene. CDR3 loop: CASSSGLGNTGELFF.

The chain carries TRBV9 and TRBJ2-5; TCRdb's assignment of TRBD1 cannot be checked, as there is no DNA. The CDR3 has 15 amino acids. Germline V gene lookup returns CDR1 SGDLS and CDR2 YYNGEE. This CDR3 reads CASSVGQGGSETQYF.

J is TRBJ2-3 and V is TRBV5-5; TCRdb returns TRBD2, unconfirmable since there is no DNA. The CDR3 is made up of 16 amino acids. Germline CDR1 reads SGHKS; CDR2 reads YYEKEE (reference sequence). CDR3 residues: CASSLALFGGTDTQYF.

The V gene is TRBV5-1, the J gene TRBJ2-2; TCRdb's assignment of TRBD1 cannot be checked, as there is no DNA. CDR3 length: 15 amino acids. Germline V lookup: CDR1 SGHRS, CDR2 YFSETQ. The CDR3 protein is CASSFDRAPTGELFF.

This chain joins TRBV30 and TRBJ2-5. The CDR3 runs to 13 residues. The germline V gene has CDR1 GTSNPN and CDR2 SVGIG (reference sequence). This CDR3 reads CAMDVSIQETQYF.

This chain links TRBV5-4 with TRBJ2-7; TCRdb's D gene call, TRBD2, goes unchecked for lack of DNA. This CDR3 has 15 residues. The V gene's germline CDR1 is SGHNT and CDR2 YYREEE (reference sequence). The CDR3 loop reads CASSLVGTGLYEQYF.

The genes are TRBV10-3 and TRBJ2-7; checking the TCRdb D call of TRBD1 is not possible without DNA. This CDR3 has 13 amino acids. Germline CDR1 is ENHRY and CDR2 is SYGVKD. The CDR3 here is CAISGLSPGEQYF.